A single sample is the source of the 14 T cell receptor beta chains below, sequenced in a study of vaccination effects on CD4 cells after COVID-19. Having been cultured for about ten days, the cells underwent CD4+ T cell isolation. Either the BNT162b2 or mRNA-1273 vaccine was given to participants in two doses. Their recognized antigens are unknown. The protocol was immunoSEQ multiplex PCR, while the TCRdb copy is restricted to in-frame clones and leaves out a portion. Among more than 55,000 clones, 78% were seen once, and the ten largest hold 4.3%. The sequenced sample was CD4+ T cells from PBMCs cultured without peptide, obtained after COVID-19 vaccination. These receptor sequences come from a human donor who received a COVID-19 vaccine.

The gene calls are TRBV19 and TRBJ1-5; weak D call: TRBD1 (6 bases). CDR1 and CDR2 from the germline V gene are LNHDA and SQIVND (reference sequence). This CDR3 is built from 17 residues. Deletions cut 6 bases from V and 7 bases from J, with 25 bases between. The CDR3, as DNA: TGTGCCAGTAGCTATTATAGGGCTACAGGGCAATGGCAGCCCCAGCATTTT. It translates to CASSYYRATGQWQPQHF.

The CDR3 DNA reads TGTGCCAGCAGTACACCATTTCCGGACAGAAGCCAAGAGACCCAGTACTTC. Translation: CASSTPFPDRSQETQYF. The chain joins TRBV6-2 or TRBV6-3 to TRBJ2-5, with D perhaps matching TRBD1 (6 bases). CDR3 length equals 17 residues. V was clipped by 5 bases and J by 1 base, with 20 bases between them. Germline V gene lookup returns CDR1 MNHEY and CDR2 SVGEGT.

This chain connects TRBV11-3 to TRBJ1-1; 7 bases line up with TRBD1. Trimming cost V 5 bases and J 2 bases; bases outside gene matches: 5. Germline CDR1 reads SGHNT; CDR2 reads YENEEA. The CDR3 sequence is 14 residues long. CDR3 DNA sequence: TGTGCCAGCAGCCTGACAGGGACAAACACTGAAGCTTTCTTT. Translation gives CASSLTGTNTEAFF. The whole variable domain, remainder taken from reference TRBV11-3 and TRBJ1-1, is EAGVVQSPRYKIIEKKQPVAFWCNPISGHNTLYWYLQNLGQGPELLIRYENEEAVDDSQLPKDRFSAERLKGVDSTLKIQPAELGDSAVYLCASSLTGTNTEAFFGQGTRLTVV.

The genes are TRBV9 and TRBJ2-7; D is tentatively TRBD1 or TRBD2 (5 bases each). CDR3 length: 14 amino acids. CDR1 and CDR2 (germline): SGDLS, YYNGEE. The V end was cut by 4 bases, the J end by 6 bases, with 17 bases between. The CDR3 bases are TGTGCCAGCAGCCCGGGCCTCTCAGGGAGCGAGCAGTACTTC. Translation: CASSPGLSGSEQYF. The variable domain in full, completed from reference TRBV9 and TRBJ2-7, reads DSGVTQTPKHLITATGQRVTLRCSPRSGDLSVYWYQQSLDQGLQFLIQYYNGEERAKGNILERFSAQQFPDLHSELNLSSLELGDSALYFCASSPGLSGSEQYFGPGTRLTVT.

The genes are TRBV29-1 and TRBJ1-2, with TRBD1 matching 7 bases. The germline CDR1 and CDR2 sequences are SQVTM and ANQGSEA. V lost 3 bases and J lost 7; bases outside the gene matches: 8. There are 13 residues in the CDR3. The CDR3, as DNA: TGCAGCGTTGATCGACAGGGAGGGGGTGGCTACACCTTC. This sequence encodes CSVDRQGGGGYTF.

J is TRBJ1-1 and V is TRBV28; D gene uncertain. The germline V and J ends were trimmed by 1 base and 1 base, with 7 bases remaining between them. There are 14 residues in the CDR3. Germline V gives CDR1 MDHEN, CDR2 SYDVKM. CDR3 DNA sequence: TGTGCCAGCAGTTTATTCGTCCAGAACACTGAAGCTTTCTTT. Translated, it gives CASSLFVQNTEAFF.

The rearrangement uses TRBV6-1 and TRBJ2-5; the D gene is possibly TRBD2 (6 bases). The V end lost 0 bases, the J end lost 4 bases, and 9 bases lay between the germline ends. The CDR3 has 14 residues. Per the germline V gene, CDR1 is MNHNS and CDR2 is SASEGT. The CDR3 DNA is TGTGCCAGCAGTGAAGCCACTAGCACAGAGACCCAGTACTTC. Residues: CASSEATSTETQYF.

This clone was seen only a few times. This chain joins TRBV6-5 and TRBJ1-2; unclear D gene. Trimming cost V 0 bases and J 5 bases, with 10 bases left between them. The CDR3 consists of 14 residues. Germline V gives CDR1 MNHEY, CDR2 SVGAGI. CDR3 sequence: CASSYSGRTYGYTF. Here the CDR3 DNA reads TGTGCCAGCAGTTACTCTGGCAGGACTTATGGCTACACCTTC.

The chain joins TRBV7-8 to TRBJ2-7; D not resolved. The CDR3 totals 14 residues. With 4 bases removed from V and 2 bases from J, the gap between germline ends came to 12 bases. CDR1 and CDR2 (germline): SGHVS, FQNEAQ. CDR3 in amino acids: CASSSAGPTYEQYF. The CDR3 DNA reads as TGTGCCAGCAGCTCCGCAGGCCCCACCTACGAGCAGTACTTC.

The chain recombines TRBV14 with TRBJ1-6; perhaps TRBD1 as D (6 bases). Looked up from germline, CDR1 is SGHDN and CDR2 is FVKESK. V lost 4 bases and J 8 bases, leaving 15 bases between the germline ends. The CDR3 consists of 15 residues. The CDR3 sequence is CASSRRDISYSPLHF. CDR3 sequence (DNA): TGTGCCAGCAGCCGAAGGGACATCTCCTATTCACCCCTCCACTTT.

V is TRBV18 and J is TRBJ2-1, with a possible D match to TRBD2 (5 bases). CDR1 KGHSH and CDR2 LQKENI come from the germline V gene. Trimming stripped 6 bases from V and 9 bases from J, with 12 bases between. There are 12 residues in the CDR3. For the CDR3, the DNA is TGTGCCAGCTCCCTCGACCGGGGTGAGCAGTTCTTC. Translated, it gives CASSLDRGEQFF.

The J gene is TRBJ2-3, the V gene TRBV11-2, with 11 bases identical to TRBD2. The trim removed 0 bases at V and 1 base at J, leaving 6 bases unmatched. CDR1 and CDR2 from the germline V gene are SGHAT and FQNNGV. This CDR3 is built from 18 residues. CDR3 residues: CASSLDTSGSVGTDTQYF. CDR3 nucleotide sequence: TGTGCCAGCAGCTTAGATACTAGCGGGAGCGTCGGCACAGATACGCAGTATTTT.

The chain combines TRBV12-3 or TRBV12-4 with TRBJ1-2, with 8 bases aligning to TRBD1. The CDR3 is 12 residues long. Trimming at V came to 10 bases and at J to 5 bases, leaving 6 bases not matched to a gene. The CDR3 DNA sequence: TGTGCCATCGGATGGACAGGGTATGGCTACACCTTC. It specifies CAIGWTGYGYTF.

This chain joins TRBV7-6 and TRBJ1-3; D is undetermined. Trimming took 7 bases from V and 4 from J, leaving 20 bases between them. This CDR3 is 16 amino acids long. Germline CDR1 is SGHVS and CDR2 is FNYEAQ. Here the CDR3 DNA reads TGTGCCAGCACCACGAACTTCCGACAATGGGGAAACACCATATATTTT. Protein product: CASTTNFRQWGNTIYF.